Shown below are 29 T cell receptor beta chains from a single sample sequenced in a study of cytomegalovirus exposure and HLA in healthy donors. Profiled with immunoSEQ multiplex PCR; TCRdb holds only in-frame clones, not every one. There are more than 250,000 clones in the sample; roughly 90% occur only once, and approximately 1% lies in the top ten. The sample comprised PBMCs. These receptors were taken from a woman aged 25 to 39 in good health and CMV-seropositive.

This sequence joins TRBV6-1 and TRBJ1-1; tentatively, D is TRBD1 (5 bases). Trimming removed 4 bases at V and 1 base at J, with 10 bases between. The CDR3 is 14 residues long. In germline, CDR1 is MNHNS, CDR2 SASEGT. CDR3 loop: CASSVVGANTEAFF. CDR3 bases: TGTGCCAGCAGTGTGGTCGGGGCGAACACTGAAGCTTTCTTT.

The chain carries TRBV5-4 and TRBJ2-7; 9 bases line up with TRBD2. With V trimmed by 2 bases and J by 1 base, 7 bases remained unmatched. Germline-derived CDR1 and CDR2 are SGHNT and YYREEE (reference sequence). The CDR3 sequence is 16 residues long. The CDR3 here is CASSLSSGIGSYEQYF. The CDR3, as DNA: TGTGCCAGCAGCTTATCTAGCGGGATAGGGTCCTACGAGCAGTACTTC.

This clone was picked up a small number of times. The chain carries TRBV18 and TRBJ1-5; 10 bases are shared with TRBD1. Germline assignment: CDR1 KGHSH and CDR2 LQKENI. V was pared by 0 bases and J by 2 bases, with 1 base of the junction left unmatched. The CDR3 length is 16 residues. CDR3 sequence: CASSPPGQGGNQPQHF. CDR3 in DNA: TGTGCCAGCTCACCACCCGGACAGGGGGGCAATCAGCCCCAGCATTTT. Combining the CDR3 with reference TRBV18 and TRBJ1-5 gives the whole variable domain NAGVMQNPRHLVRRRGQEARLRCSPMKGHSHVYWYRQLPEEGLKFMVYLQKENIIDESGMPKERFSAEFPKEGPSILRIQQVVRGDSAAYFCASSPPGQGGNQPQHFGDGTRLSIL.

The rearrangement uses TRBV27 and TRBJ2-7; D might be TRBD2 (6 bases). CDR1 and CDR2 from the germline V gene are MNHEY and SMNVEV (reference sequence). V was pared by 8 bases and J by 3 bases, with 17 bases between. The CDR3 totals 14 residues. This CDR3 reads CASGTGTPIYEQYF. The DNA of the CDR3 is TGTGCCAGCGGGACCGGGACTCCCATCTACGAGCAGTACTTC.

The chain links TRBV30 to TRBJ1-2; the D is unclear. The CDR3 covers 13 residues. CDR1 and CDR2 from the germline V gene are GTSNPN and SVGIG (reference sequence). V was pared by 0 bases and J by 5 bases, with 10 bases between. As DNA, the CDR3 is TGTGCCTGGAGTGTTCGGACTGCTTATGGCTACACCTTC. Translation: CAWSVRTAYGYTF.

This clone showed up just once. J is TRBJ2-5 and V is TRBV9, with 9 bases that match TRBD2. This CDR3 comprises 16 residues. V shed 0 bases, J shed 3 bases, and the junction held 6 bases outside the gene matches. Germline CDR1 is SGDLS and CDR2 is YYNGEE. This CDR3 is CASSVASAGGEETQYF. The CDR3 DNA reads TGTGCCAGCAGCGTAGCCTCAGCGGGGGGAGAAGAGACCCAGTACTTC.

The genes are TRBV18 and TRBJ2-1; 10 bases are shared with TRBD2. The germline V gene has CDR1 KGHSH and CDR2 LQKENI. The CDR3 is 17 residues long. Germline trimming cut 3 bases from V and 5 bases from J; bases unmatched to any gene: 10. The CDR3 DNA reads as TGTGCCAGCTCACCGGCCGTAAGCGGGAGGGCTCACAATGAGCAGTTCTTC. This sequence encodes CASSPAVSGRAHNEQFF.

The J gene is TRBJ2-5, the V gene TRBV7-2, with 11 bases fitting TRBD2. V shed 2 bases, J shed 2 bases, and the junction held 10 bases outside the gene matches. The CDR3 is 18 residues long. Germline CDR1 reads SGHTA; CDR2 reads FQGNSA. CDR3 bases: TGTGCCAGCAGCTTACCTGGTCTAGCGGGGGGAGGGCAAGAGACCCAGTACTTC. This gives the protein CASSLPGLAGGGQETQYF.

V gene TRBV7-6 combines with J gene TRBJ2-7, with D maybe TRBD2 (5 bases). V gave up 5 bases and J gave up 2 bases, with 16 bases separating them. The CDR3 is 15 residues long. Germline CDR1 is SGHVS and CDR2 is FNYEAQ. In nucleotides, the CDR3 is TGTGCCAGCAGCATAACTAGTTCCCCCCCCTACGAGCAGTACTTC. As protein: CASSITSSPPYEQYF.

The chain is built from TRBV30 and TRBJ1-1; TRBD1 aligns across 8 bases. J gave up 5 bases and V 5 bases, and 7 bases lay outside the gene matches. The CDR3 runs to 13 residues. CDR1 is GTSNPN, CDR2 SVGIG, per germline (reference sequence). CDR3 in amino acids: CAWVQGAGTEAFF. Here the CDR3 DNA reads TGTGCCTGGGTTCAGGGGGCCGGGACTGAAGCTTTCTTT. Using reference TRBV30 and TRBJ1-1 for the parts outside the CDR3, the full variable domain is SQTIHQWPATLVQPVGSPLSLECTVEGTSNPNLYWYRQAAGRGLQLLFYSVGIGQISSEVPQNLSASRPQDRQFILSSKKLLLSDSGFYLCAWVQGAGTEAFFGQGTRLTVV.

J is TRBJ2-1 and V is TRBV5-8; the match to TRBD1 covers 7 bases. The germline CDR1 and CDR2 sequences are SGHTS and YDEGEE. The CDR3 sequence is 15 residues long. Losses at the gene ends were 3 bases for V and 0 bases for J; bases not matched to a gene: 3. For the CDR3, the DNA is TGTGCCAGCAGCTCGGGACAGAGCTCCTACAATGAGCAGTTCTTC. This sequence encodes CASSSGQSSYNEQFF.

The sample holds a few counts of this clone. This chain joins TRBV5-1 and TRBJ1-1; TRBD1 agrees at 10 bases. Germline values: CDR1 SGHRS, CDR2 YFSETQ. The CDR3 is 16 residues long. The J segment lost 5 bases and the V segment lost 0 bases, leaving 7 bases of the junction unmatched. The CDR3 reads CASSLDGQGVGTEAFF. Written as DNA, the CDR3 is TGCGCCAGCAGCTTGGATGGACAGGGGGTCGGGACTGAAGCTTTCTTT. The full variable domain, completed using reference TRBV5-1 and TRBJ1-1, is KAGVTQTPRYLIKTRGQQVTLSCSPISGHRSVSWYQQTPGQGLQFLFEYFSETQRNKGNFPGRFSGRQFSNSRSEMNVSTLELGDSALYLCASSLDGQGVGTEAFFGQGTRLTVV.

The CDR3 DNA sequence: TGTGCCAGTGGGCTAGGGGGCGGTATGGGGGCCAACGTCCTGACTTTC. It specifies CASGLGGGMGANVLTF. J is TRBJ2-6 and V is TRBV7-6; the match to TRBD1 covers 7 bases. This CDR3 contains 16 residues. V lost 9 bases, J lost 4 bases, and 12 bases stayed unmatched. Germline assignment: CDR1 SGHVS and CDR2 FNYEAQ. The whole variable domain, filled in from reference TRBV7-6 and TRBJ2-6, reads GAGVSQSPRYKVTKRGQDVALRCDPISGHVSLYWYRQALGQGPEFLTYFNYEAQQDKSGLPNDRFSAERPEGSISTLTIQRTEQRDSAMYRCASGLGGGMGANVLTFGAGSRLTVL.

The CDR3 reads CASSVEGHTNYGYTF. DNA for the CDR3: TGTGCCAGCAGCGTAGAGGGACACACTAACTATGGCTACACCTTC. V gene TRBV9 combines with J gene TRBJ1-2, with D perhaps TRBD1 (6 bases). CDR1 SGDLS and CDR2 YYNGEE come from the germline V gene. The V end was cut by 0 bases, the J end by 0 bases, with 9 bases between. There are 15 residues in the CDR3.

The chain carries TRBV29-1 and TRBJ1-2; D is unclear. Germline CDR1 reads SQVTM; CDR2 reads ANQGSEA. The CDR3 contains 11 residues. Trimming took 5 bases from V and 8 from J, leaving 12 bases between them. CDR3 nucleotides: TGCAGCGTTCATGCCGGCGGCGGCTACACCTTC. This sequence encodes CSVHAGGGYTF.

The gene calls are TRBV13 and TRBJ1-2, with TRBD1 matching over 9 bases. Trimming took 5 bases from V and 4 from J; bases not matched to a gene: 11. CDR3 length: 16 residues. CDR1 is PRHDT and CDR2 is FYEKMQ in the germline V gene (reference sequence). CDR3 in amino acids: CASSPTSTGGLYGYTF. CDR3 bases: TGTGCCAGCAGCCCCACATCGACAGGGGGACTCTATGGCTACACCTTC.

V is TRBV6-6 and J is TRBJ2-2; 7 bases line up with TRBD2. The CDR3 is 16 amino acids. CDR1 is MNHNY, CDR2 SVGAGI, per germline (reference sequence). V lost 7 bases to trimming and J lost 0 bases; unmatched junction nucleotides: 8. The CDR3 DNA is TGTGCCAGCACTCCCTGGAGCGGGGCGAACACCGGGGAGCTGTTTTTT. It is translated as CASTPWSGANTGELFF.

The chain uses TRBV11-2 and TRBJ2-7; either TRBD1 or TRBD2 may fit D (5 bases each). CDR1 is SGHAT, CDR2 FQNNGV, per germline. Trimming took 0 bases from V and 5 from J, leaving 17 bases between them. The CDR3 consists of 16 residues. For the CDR3, the DNA is TGTGCCAGCAGCTTAGAATTTGGGGGAGCTACTCACGAGCAGTACTTC. Amino acids: CASSLEFGGATHEQYF.

The chain uses TRBV28 and TRBJ2-3; 8 bases are shared with TRBD2. The trim removed 5 bases at V and 2 bases at J, leaving 15 bases unmatched. Germline V lookup: CDR1 MDHEN, CDR2 SYDVKM. The CDR3 length is 18 residues. The CDR3 region is CASSPNGGVGGVTDTQYF. As DNA, the CDR3 is TGTGCCAGCAGTCCTAATGGGGGCGTCGGGGGGGTCACAGATACGCAGTATTTT.

CDR3 in DNA: TGTGCCACCAGCAGAGTCGTAGGGACAGGGTACGAAAAACTGTTTTTT. This translates into CATSRVVGTGYEKLFF. The chain uses TRBV15 and TRBJ1-4; the match to TRBD1 covers 9 bases. The CDR3 is 16 residues long. Germline V gene sequence: CDR1 LNHNV, CDR2 YYDKDF (reference sequence). After removal of 1 base from V and 8 bases from J, the junction contained 8 bases not matched to a gene. The full variable domain, with the rest looked up from reference TRBV15 and TRBJ1-4, is DAMVIQNPRYQVTQFGKPVTLSCSQTLNHNVMYWYQQKSSQAPKLLFHYYDKDFNNEADTPDNFQSRRPNTSFCFLDIRSPGLGDTAMYLCATSRVVGTGYEKLFFGSGTQLSVL.

This clone appeared once. The V gene is TRBV15, the J gene TRBJ2-1, with TRBD2 as a possible D gene (5 bases). V was pared by 5 bases and J by 5 bases, with 7 bases between. CDR3 length: 12 residues. Germline-derived CDR1 and CDR2 are LNHNV and YYDKDF (reference sequence). The CDR3 loop reads CATSLRDNEQFF. CDR3 nucleotide sequence: TGTGCCACCAGCCTGAGGGACAATGAGCAGTTCTTC.

A few counts support this clone. The chain has TRBV29-1 and TRBJ1-5, with D hard to call. This CDR3 has 13 amino acids. Germline V CDR1 and CDR2: SQVTM, ANQGSEA. V gave up 5 bases and J gave up 3 bases, with 11 bases separating them. The CDR3: CSVLGAVNQPQHF. DNA of the CDR3: TGCAGCGTTTTAGGAGCAGTCAATCAGCCCCAGCATTTT. Using reference TRBV29-1 and TRBJ1-5 for the parts outside the CDR3, the full variable domain is SAVISQKPSRDICQRGTSLTIQCQVDSQVTMMFWYRQQPGQSLTLIATANQGSEATYESGFVIDKFPISRPNLTFSTLTVSNMSPEDSSIYLCSVLGAVNQPQHFGDGTRLSIL.

This clone came up once. V usage is TRBV28 and J usage is TRBJ2-2; possibly TRBD2 for D (6 bases). The germline V gene encodes CDR1 MDHEN and CDR2 SYDVKM. V was trimmed by 10 bases and J by 4 bases, leaving 19 bases between them. The CDR3 runs 15 residues. The CDR3 here is CATGSAGFFTGELFF. The CDR3, as DNA: TGTGCCACCGGCTCGGCGGGATTCTTCACCGGGGAGCTGTTTTTT.

The chain combines TRBV28 with TRBJ1-4, with 7 bases aligning to TRBD1. The CDR3 has 15 residues. In germline, CDR1 is MDHEN, CDR2 SYDVKM. The J segment lost 7 bases and the V segment lost 1 base, leaving 6 bases of the junction unmatched. CDR3 nucleotide sequence: TGTGCCAGCAGTTTATTTGCAGGGGGAAGTGAAAAACTGTTTTTT. Its translation: CASSLFAGGSEKLFF.

This clone was observed a few times. This chain connects TRBV27 to TRBJ2-7; no firm D call. The CDR3 is 13 residues long. V was cut by 2 bases and J by 2 bases, with 7 bases left in between. The V gene's germline CDR1 is MNHEY and CDR2 SMNVEV (reference sequence). The CDR3 DNA sequence: TGTGCCAGCAGTTTAGGATCCGCCTACGAGCAGTACTTC. Translating gives CASSLGSAYEQYF.

Written as DNA, the CDR3 is TGTGCCAGCAGCTTCGCCTCCTACGAGCAGTACTTC. Encoded protein: CASSFASYEQYF. V usage is TRBV7-8 and J usage is TRBJ2-7, with unresolved D. Germline values: CDR1 SGHVS, CDR2 FQNEAQ. Trimming stripped 3 bases from V and 0 bases from J, with 3 bases between. The CDR3 has 12 residues.

This clone was seen just once. The chain uses TRBV12-5 and TRBJ1-2, with 9 bases fitting TRBD1. Germline-derived CDR1 and CDR2 are LGHNT and FRNRAP. CDR3 length: 16 amino acids. With 0 bases clipped from V and 2 bases from J, the junction kept 4 bases outside the gene matches. DNA of the CDR3: TGTGCTAGTGGTTTGGTGGGGGGACAGGGAAACTATGGCTACACCTTC. Its protein is CASGLVGGQGNYGYTF.

The CDR3 loop reads CASSVAGHQTQPQHF. Written as DNA, the CDR3 is TGTGCCAGCAGCGTAGCGGGGCATCAGACTCAGCCCCAGCATTTT. The rearrangement links TRBV9 to TRBJ1-5; TRBD1 might be the D (5 bases). V was cut by 0 bases and J by 6 bases, with 13 bases left in between. This CDR3 comprises 15 residues. Germline V gene data show CDR1 as SGDLS and CDR2 as YYNGEE. Combining the CDR3 with reference TRBV9 and TRBJ1-5 gives the whole variable domain DSGVTQTPKHLITATGQRVTLRCSPRSGDLSVYWYQQSLDQGLQFLIQYYNGEERAKGNILERFSAQQFPDLHSELNLSSLELGDSALYFCASSVAGHQTQPQHFGDGTRLSIL.

This clone was detected only a few times. The chain uses TRBV6-6 and TRBJ1-2; D is perhaps TRBD1 (5 bases). CDR3 length: 12 residues. CDR1 and CDR2 from the germline V gene are MNHNY and SVGAGI (reference sequence). With 5 bases removed from V and 4 bases from J, the gap between germline ends came to 8 bases. The DNA of the CDR3 is TGTGCCAGCAGTCCGGACACCTATGGCTACACCTTC. Translated: CASSPDTYGYTF.